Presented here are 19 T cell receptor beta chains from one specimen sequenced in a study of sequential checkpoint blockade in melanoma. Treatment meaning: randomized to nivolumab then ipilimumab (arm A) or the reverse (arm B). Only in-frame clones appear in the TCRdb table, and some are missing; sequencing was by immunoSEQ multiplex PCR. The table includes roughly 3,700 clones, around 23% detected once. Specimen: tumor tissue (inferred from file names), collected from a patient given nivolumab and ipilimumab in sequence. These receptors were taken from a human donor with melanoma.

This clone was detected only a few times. The DNA of the CDR3 is TGTGCCAGCAGAACTCACAGGGGCCCCTCCTACGAGCAGTACTTC. Translating it yields CASRTHRGPSYEQYF. This chain connects TRBV28 to TRBJ2-7; TRBD1 matches 7 bases. This CDR3 contains 15 residues. After removal of 6 bases from V and 0 bases from J, the junction contained 8 bases not matched to a gene. Germline CDR1 is MDHEN and CDR2 is SYDVKM.

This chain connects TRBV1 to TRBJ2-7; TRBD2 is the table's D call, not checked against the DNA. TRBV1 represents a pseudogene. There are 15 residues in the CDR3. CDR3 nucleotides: TGCGCCAGCAGCCTAGGACTAGCGGACTCCTACGAGCAGTACTTC. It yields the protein CASSLGLADSYEQYF.

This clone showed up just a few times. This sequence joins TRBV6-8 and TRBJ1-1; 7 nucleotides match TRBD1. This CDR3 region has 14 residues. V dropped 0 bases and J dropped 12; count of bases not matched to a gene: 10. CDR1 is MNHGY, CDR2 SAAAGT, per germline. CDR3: CASSYSSLTGWPFF. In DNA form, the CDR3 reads TGTGCCAGCAGTTACTCGAGTCTGACAGGGTGGCCTTTCTTT.

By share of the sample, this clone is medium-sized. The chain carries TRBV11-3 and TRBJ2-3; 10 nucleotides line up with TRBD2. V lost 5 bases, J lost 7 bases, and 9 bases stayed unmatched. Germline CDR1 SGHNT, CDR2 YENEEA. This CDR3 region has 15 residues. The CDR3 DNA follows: TGTGCCAGCAGCCCCCCAGGAGCGGGAGGGAATACGCAGTATTTT. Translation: CASSPPGAGGNTQYF. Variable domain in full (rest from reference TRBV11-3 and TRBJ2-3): EAGVVQSPRYKIIEKKQPVAFWCNPISGHNTLYWYLQNLGQGPELLIRYENEEAVDDSQLPKDRFSAERLKGVDSTLKIQPAELGDSAVYLCASSPPGAGGNTQYFGPGTRLTVL.

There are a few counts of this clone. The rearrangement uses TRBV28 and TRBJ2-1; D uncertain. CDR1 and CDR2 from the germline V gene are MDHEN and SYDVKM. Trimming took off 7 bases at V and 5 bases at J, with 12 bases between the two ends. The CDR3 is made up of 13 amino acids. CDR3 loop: CASKKSLNNEQFF. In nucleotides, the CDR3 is TGTGCCAGCAAGAAGAGCCTTAACAATGAGCAGTTCTTC.

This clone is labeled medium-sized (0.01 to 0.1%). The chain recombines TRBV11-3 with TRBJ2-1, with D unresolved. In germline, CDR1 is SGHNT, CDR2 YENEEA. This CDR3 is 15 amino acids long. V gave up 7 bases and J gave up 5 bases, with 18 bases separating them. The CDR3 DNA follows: TGTGCCAGCACCCTAACAGCCCGCAGTGACAATGAGCAGTTCTTC. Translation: CASTLTARSDNEQFF.

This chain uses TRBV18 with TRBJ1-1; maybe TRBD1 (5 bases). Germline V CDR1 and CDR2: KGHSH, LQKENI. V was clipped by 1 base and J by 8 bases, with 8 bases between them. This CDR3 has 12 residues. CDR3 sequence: CASSPQNREAFF. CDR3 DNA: TGTGCCAGCTCACCACAGAACAGGGAAGCTTTCTTT.

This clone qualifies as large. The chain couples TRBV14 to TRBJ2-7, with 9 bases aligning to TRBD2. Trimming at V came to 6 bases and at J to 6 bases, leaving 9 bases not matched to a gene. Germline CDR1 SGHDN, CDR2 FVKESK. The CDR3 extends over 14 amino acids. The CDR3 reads CASSQGLAPREQYF. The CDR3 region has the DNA TGTGCCAGCAGTCAGGGACTAGCTCCTCGCGAGCAGTACTTC.

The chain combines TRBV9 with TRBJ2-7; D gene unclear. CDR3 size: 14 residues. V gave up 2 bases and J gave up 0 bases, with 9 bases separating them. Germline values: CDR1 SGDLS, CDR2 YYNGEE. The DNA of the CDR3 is TGTGCCAGCAGCGTCTCACACCGCTCCTACGAGCAGTACTTC. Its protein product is CASSVSHRSYEQYF.

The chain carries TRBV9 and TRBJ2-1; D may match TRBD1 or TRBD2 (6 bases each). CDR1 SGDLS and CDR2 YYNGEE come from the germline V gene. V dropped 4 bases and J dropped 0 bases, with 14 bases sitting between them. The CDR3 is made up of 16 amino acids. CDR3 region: CASSIGGLGSYNEQFF. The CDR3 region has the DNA TGTGCCAGCAGCATAGGGGGGCTCGGCTCCTACAATGAGCAGTTCTTC. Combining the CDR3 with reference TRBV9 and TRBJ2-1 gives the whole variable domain DSGVTQTPKHLITATGQRVTLRCSPRSGDLSVYWYQQSLDQGLQFLIQYYNGEERAKGNILERFSAQQFPDLHSELNLSSLELGDSALYFCASSIGGLGSYNEQFFGPGTRLTVL.

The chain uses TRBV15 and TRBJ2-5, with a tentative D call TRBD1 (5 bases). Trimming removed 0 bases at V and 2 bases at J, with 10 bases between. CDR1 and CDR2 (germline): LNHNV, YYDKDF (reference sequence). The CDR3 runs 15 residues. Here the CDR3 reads CATSRDLGQQETQYF. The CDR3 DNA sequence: TGTGCCACCAGCAGAGATCTGGGGCAACAAGAGACCCAGTACTTC.

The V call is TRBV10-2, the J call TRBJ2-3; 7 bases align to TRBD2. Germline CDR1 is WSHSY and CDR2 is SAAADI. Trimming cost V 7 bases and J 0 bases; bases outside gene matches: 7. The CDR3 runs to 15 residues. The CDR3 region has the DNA TGCGCCAGCACTACGACTAGCATGAGCACAGATACGCAGTATTTT. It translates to CASTTTSMSTDTQYF.

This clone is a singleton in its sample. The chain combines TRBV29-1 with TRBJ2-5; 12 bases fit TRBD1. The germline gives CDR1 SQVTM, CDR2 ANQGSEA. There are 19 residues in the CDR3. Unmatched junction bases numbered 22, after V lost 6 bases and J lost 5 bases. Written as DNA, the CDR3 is TGCAGCGTCGTCCTAAATGAACCGGGACAGGGGGCTCCCCGGGAGACCCAGTACTTC. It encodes CSVVLNEPGQGAPRETQYF.

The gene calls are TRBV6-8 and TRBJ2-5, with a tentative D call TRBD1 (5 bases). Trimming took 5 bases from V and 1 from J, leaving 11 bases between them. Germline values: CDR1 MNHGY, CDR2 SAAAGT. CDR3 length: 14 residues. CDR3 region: CASSVSGIQETQYF. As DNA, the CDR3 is TGTGCCAGCAGTGTATCAGGGATCCAAGAGACCCAGTACTTC.

The CDR3 bases are TGCGCCAGCAGCTTGGATACAGGGGGCGCCAGGCAAAAACTGTTTTTT. The encoded protein is CASSLDTGGARQKLFF. This rearrangement joins TRBV5-1 to TRBJ1-4; 9 bases are shared with TRBD1. J gave up 9 bases and V 0 bases, and 9 bases lay outside the gene matches. The CDR3 is made up of 16 amino acids. The V gene's germline CDR1 is SGHRS and CDR2 YFSETQ.

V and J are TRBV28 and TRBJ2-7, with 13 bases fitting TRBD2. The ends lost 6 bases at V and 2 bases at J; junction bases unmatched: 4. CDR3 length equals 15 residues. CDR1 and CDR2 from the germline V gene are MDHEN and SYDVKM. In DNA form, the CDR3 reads TGTGCCAGCAGGCAACTAGCGGGAGGGACCTACGAGCAGTACTTC. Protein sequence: CASRQLAGGTYEQYF.

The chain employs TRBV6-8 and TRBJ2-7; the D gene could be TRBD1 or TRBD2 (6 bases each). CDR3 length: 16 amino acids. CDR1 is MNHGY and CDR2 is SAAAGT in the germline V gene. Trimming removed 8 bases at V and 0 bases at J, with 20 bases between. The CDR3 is CASFQPSGANSYEQYF. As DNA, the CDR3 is TGTGCCAGCTTCCAACCCTCGGGGGCCAACTCCTACGAGCAGTACTTC.

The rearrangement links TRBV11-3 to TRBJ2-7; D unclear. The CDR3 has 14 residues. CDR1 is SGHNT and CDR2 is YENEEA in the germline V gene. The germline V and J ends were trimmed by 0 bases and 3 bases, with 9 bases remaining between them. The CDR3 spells CASSLEYRDYEQYF. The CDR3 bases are TGTGCCAGCAGCTTAGAATATAGGGACTACGAGCAGTACTTC.

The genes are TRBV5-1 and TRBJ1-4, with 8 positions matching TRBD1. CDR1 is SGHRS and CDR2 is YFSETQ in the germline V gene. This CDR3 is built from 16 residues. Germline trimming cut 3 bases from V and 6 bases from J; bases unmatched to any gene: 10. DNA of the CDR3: TGCGCCAGCAGCTCGGGAGCAGGGGGCGGAGATGAAAAACTGTTTTTT. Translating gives CASSSGAGGGDEKLFF.